This T cell receptor beta chain was captured by sequencing in a study of shared clonotypes between healthy human individuals. Clones were read by immunoSEQ multiplex PCR, and TCRdb kept only the in-frame ones, dropping some. The sample lists about 980,000 clones; approximately 76% were seen once. A remark on this clone: The antigen remains unidentified.

Findings and caveats of the study: Only blood was sampled; tissue repertoires likely differ. A few donors had approximately 4.6% of their naive CD4 clonotypes in common. In contrast to clonotypes shared by all four donors, non-shared clonotypes had lower generation probabilities.

The investigators split CD4+ cells into a CD45RA+ naive subset and a CD45RA-negative memory subset. The germline gives CDR1 ENHRY, CDR2 SYGVKD. CDR3 length: 15 residues. Trimming left V 2 bases short and J 4 bases short, with 11 bases between. The sequencing sample was made of memory CD4+ T cells sorted from blood. Indicated subset: CD45RA-negative fraction. The receptor's source is a man aged 18 to 29 in good health. The chain is built from TRBV10-3 and TRBJ1-4; possible D gene TRBD1, 6 bases. The CDR3 nucleotides read TGTGCCATCAGTGAGATGGGGGCGGTTAATGAAAAACTGTTTTTT. It specifies CAISEMGAVNEKLFF.